This entry lists 22 T cell receptor beta chains sequenced from one sample in a study of blood T cell repertoires in COVID-19 (TCRdb year 2020). Library creation used the immunoSEQ multiplex PCR assay. The clones in this table, taken by TCRdb from immuneACCESS, are in-frame only. Not every clone is retained; where verified, under half of the shortfall comes from an unresolved V gene, and the cause of the rest is unknown. The sample contains about 66,000 clones, 91% of them found a single time. The ten largest clonotypes hold under 8.5% of the sample. The sample was peripheral blood. The receptor set was obtained from a human donor in a cohort sampled during active COVID-19.

The chain is built from TRBV10-3 and TRBJ1-1; D call uncertain. Germline values: CDR1 ENHRY, CDR2 SYGVKD. The CDR3 sequence is 15 residues long. Trimming left V 4 bases short and J 0 bases short, with 12 bases between. In nucleotides, the CDR3 is TGTGCCATCAGTGTGAGCTCCAACCTGAACACTGAAGCTTTCTTT. It is translated as CAISVSSNLNTEAFF.

The chain recombines TRBV5-1 with TRBJ2-7; 8 positions agree with TRBD1. Trimming removed 0 bases from V and 4 bases from J; junction bases left unmatched: 3. The CDR3 covers 14 residues. In germline, CDR1 is SGHRS, CDR2 YFSETQ. Here the CDR3 DNA reads TGCGCCAGCAGCTTGGCGGGACAGGAATACGAGCAGTACTTC. Translated, it gives CASSLAGQEYEQYF.

V usage is TRBV10-3 and J usage is TRBJ2-1; possibly TRBD2 for D (6 bases). The germline CDR1 and CDR2 sequences are ENHRY and SYGVKD. Trimming took off 0 bases at V and 5 bases at J, with 17 bases between the two ends. The CDR3 is 17 residues long. The CDR3 region has the DNA TGTGCCATCAGTGAGTCGAGTCGGGCGGGGAGAGACAATGAGCAGTTCTTC. Residues: CAISESSRAGRDNEQFF.

This chain links TRBV6-5 with TRBJ1-2; D might be TRBD1 (6 bases). Germline CDR1 reads MNHEY; CDR2 reads SVGAGI. This CDR3 comprises 14 residues. V dropped 7 bases and J dropped 3 bases, with 15 bases sitting between them. For the CDR3, the DNA is TGTGCCAGCAAGGCACAGGGAATTGACTATGGCTACACCTTC. Its translation is CASKAQGIDYGYTF.

V usage is TRBV3-1 (or the pseudogene TRBV3-2) and J usage is TRBJ2-1, with 9 bases fitting TRBD1. Germline V gives CDR1 LGHDT, CDR2 YNNKEL (reference sequence). The ends lost 6 bases at V and 6 bases at J; junction bases unmatched: 3. The length of the CDR3 is 13 residues. In DNA, the CDR3 is TGTGCCAGCAGGATGACAGGGGGCAATGAGCAGTTCTTC. Its translation: CASRMTGGNEQFF.

This clone was detected a few times. This chain links TRBV7-9 with TRBJ2-2; 7 nucleotides match TRBD1. This CDR3 spans 15 amino acids. From germline, CDR1 is SEHNR and CDR2 FQNEAQ (reference sequence). Trimming cost V 7 bases and J 1 base; bases outside gene matches: 6. The CDR3 here is CASTTGTVNTGELFF. The CDR3 region has the DNA TGTGCCAGCACCACCGGGACAGTGAACACCGGGGAGCTGTTTTTT.

The chain is built from TRBV9 and TRBJ2-5; 7 nucleotides align to TRBD1. There are 15 residues in the CDR3. V lost 0 bases and J lost 4; bases outside the gene matches: 6. CDR1 is SGDLS, CDR2 YYNGEE, per germline. The CDR3: CASSVGDRVLETQYF. CDR3 in DNA: TGTGCCAGCAGCGTAGGAGACAGGGTATTAGAGACCCAGTACTTC. The entire variable domain, with the rest obtained from reference TRBV9 and TRBJ2-5, is as follows: DSGVTQTPKHLITATGQRVTLRCSPRSGDLSVYWYQQSLDQGLQFLIQYYNGEERAKGNILERFSAQQFPDLHSELNLSSLELGDSALYFCASSVGDRVLETQYFGPGTRLLVL.

This chain connects TRBV7-2 to TRBJ2-5, with TRBD2 as a possible D gene (6 bases). Trimming cost V 5 bases and J 1 base, with 17 bases left between them. The CDR3 length is 16 residues. CDR1 and CDR2 from the germline V gene are SGHTA and FQGNSA. The CDR3 region is CASSEGKGLAQETQYF. The CDR3 DNA follows: TGTGCCAGCAGCGAAGGCAAGGGACTGGCCCAAGAGACCCAGTACTTC.

The chain carries TRBV19 and TRBJ2-1; D may be TRBD2 (5 bases). CDR1 and CDR2 from the germline V gene are LNHDA and SQIVND (reference sequence). The CDR3 runs 16 residues. V was shortened by 5 bases and J by 0 bases, with 14 bases between the two germline ends. The CDR3, as DNA: TGTGCCAGTAGTGCAGGACTGGGGTTCTCCTACAATGAGCAGTTCTTC. Amino acids: CASSAGLGFSYNEQFF.

The chain uses TRBV19 and TRBJ2-1; D perhaps matches TRBD1 (5 bases). CDR1 is LNHDA, CDR2 SQIVND, per germline (reference sequence). The CDR3 has 15 amino acids. The DNA of the CDR3 is TGTGCTCGTACCCCCTCTAGTGGGGCCTCGGATGAGCAGTTCTTC. Translating it yields CARTPSSGASDEQFF.

The genes are TRBV5-1 and TRBJ1-2; 7 nucleotides align to TRBD1. Germline V gene lookup returns CDR1 SGHRS and CDR2 YFSETQ. The junction had 1 base not matched to a gene; V was cut back by 0 bases and J by 2 bases. This CDR3 has 14 amino acids. The CDR3 sequence is CASSLADRNYGYTF. Here the CDR3 DNA reads TGCGCCAGCAGCTTGGCGGACAGGAACTATGGCTACACCTTC.

V is TRBV30 and J is TRBJ2-1; 13 positions agree with TRBD2. CDR1 and CDR2 (germline): GTSNPN, SVGIG (reference sequence). Trimming removed 7 bases from V and 3 bases from J; junction bases left unmatched: 9. The CDR3 loop spans 16 amino acids. CDR3 region: CASESGLAGNYNEQFF. As DNA, the CDR3 is TGTGCCTCGGAATCGGGACTAGCGGGAAACTACAATGAGCAGTTCTTC.

The V and J genes are TRBV4-3 and TRBJ2-3; 11 nucleotides line up with TRBD2. Germline V gene sequence: CDR1 LGHNA, CDR2 YSLEER. The junction had 12 bases not matched to a gene; V was cut back by 3 bases and J by 1 base. The CDR3 is made up of 19 amino acids. The DNA for the CDR3 is TGCGCCAGCAGCCATCAGGTGTTTGCGGGACTAGCGGGCACAGATACGCAGTATTTT. Encoded protein: CASSHQVFAGLAGTDTQYF.

V gene TRBV10-3 combines with J gene TRBJ2-3; 8 bases line up with TRBD1. CDR1 is ENHRY and CDR2 is SYGVKD in the germline V gene. The CDR3 is made up of 16 amino acids. V shed 2 bases and J 0 bases; nucleotides not matched to a gene: 4. The DNA of the CDR3 is TGTGCCATCAGTGAGAATCAGGGGGCGAGCACAGATACGCAGTATTTT. Its protein is CAISENQGASTDTQYF.

The rearrangement links TRBV7-2 to TRBJ1-1, with a weak D call TRBD1 (6 bases). Trimming shortened V by 5 bases and J by 2 bases, and 15 bases separated the two germline ends. There are 15 residues in the CDR3. CDR1 is SGHTA, CDR2 FQGNSA, per germline. Here the CDR3 reads CASSPRGAVNTEAFF. The DNA for the CDR3 is TGTGCCAGCAGCCCCCGGGGGGCCGTAAACACTGAAGCTTTCTTT.

This chain joins TRBV5-1 and TRBJ1-2; 8 bases agree with TRBD1. The J segment lost 4 bases and the V segment lost 2 bases, leaving 7 bases of the junction unmatched. The germline gives CDR1 SGHRS, CDR2 YFSETQ. This CDR3 is 15 amino acids long. CDR3 DNA sequence: TGCGCCAGCAGCTTTGATGCAGGGGGCCGCTATGGCTACACCTTC. The encoded protein is CASSFDAGGRYGYTF.

This clone has only one observation. The J gene is TRBJ2-1, the V gene TRBV5-1; possibly TRBD1 for D (6 bases). The CDR3 consists of 15 residues. Trimming cost V 3 bases and J 0 bases, with 10 bases left between them. Germline CDR1 is SGHRS and CDR2 is YFSETQ. CDR3 DNA sequence: TGCGCCAGCAGCTCCAGGGGTAGCTCCTACAATGAGCAGTTCTTC. It codes for CASSSRGSSYNEQFF.

This clone was observed once. The chain combines TRBV10-2 with TRBJ2-1, with 8 bases aligning to TRBD2. The germline CDR1 and CDR2 sequences are WSHSY and SAAADI. The trim removed 6 bases at V and 8 bases at J, leaving 6 bases unmatched. This CDR3 is 13 amino acids long. The DNA of the CDR3 is TGCGCCAGCAGCTTAGCGGGACGGTATGAGCAGTTCTTC. Protein: CASSLAGRYEQFF.

This clone has a handful of counts. The chain is built from TRBV11-2 and TRBJ1-3, with TRBD1 as a possible D gene (6 bases). The length of the CDR3 is 15 residues. Germline CDR1 SGHAT, CDR2 FQNNGV. Trimming removed 6 bases at V and 2 bases at J, with 14 bases between. As DNA, the CDR3 is TGTGCCAGCAGATACAGTACAGGGCCTGGAAACACCATATATTTT. This sequence encodes CASRYSTGPGNTIYF.

The chain has TRBV14 and TRBJ2-1; 7 positions agree with TRBD1. The J segment lost 4 bases and the V segment lost 0 bases, leaving 15 bases of the junction unmatched. CDR1 and CDR2 from the germline V gene are SGHDN and FVKESK. This CDR3 spans 19 amino acids. CDR3 protein: CASSQEVSSITGQYNEQFF. For the CDR3, the DNA is TGTGCCAGCAGCCAAGAAGTGTCTAGCATTACGGGACAGTACAATGAGCAGTTCTTC.

The V gene is TRBV11-1, the J gene TRBJ2-6; D call uncertain. CDR1 SGHAT and CDR2 FQDESV come from the germline V gene (reference sequence). Trimming stripped 3 bases from V and 2 bases from J, with 8 bases between. This CDR3 has 15 residues. CDR3 coding DNA: TGTGCCAGCAGCTTCGGTGGGCCTGGGGCCAACGTCCTGACTTTC. Its translation is CASSFGGPGANVLTF.

This clone was observed a few times. V is TRBV5-4 and J is TRBJ2-3; 9 nucleotides agree with TRBD2. The V segment lost 0 bases and the J segment 5 bases; nucleotides outside the gene matches: 7. This CDR3 contains 16 residues. CDR1 and CDR2 from the germline V gene are SGHNT and YYREEE (reference sequence). CDR3 residues: CASSLGAGGPVDTQYF. CDR3 sequence (DNA): TGTGCCAGCAGCTTGGGGGCGGGGGGGCCGGTAGATACGCAGTATTTT.